Below are 26 T cell receptor beta chains sequenced from a single sample in a study of T cell repertoires in cytomegalovirus infection (dated by TCRdb to 2018 to 2020). Antigens of these TCRs are unknown. Reads for this sample came from an Illumina HiSeq 1500. TCRdb redid the processing of the public reads, applying fastp at Q25 and MiXCR, and retained in-frame beta chains. Under each unique CDR3 protein, matching rows form one entry showing the most common genes and DNA. Counted in this sample were roughly 570,000 distinct CDR3 sequences; 40% of them appeared once. Over 45% of the sample goes to the ten largest clones. This sample's treatment or condition label indicates: in vitro stimulation with specific CMV peptide epitopes to enrich CMV-specific T cells. Sequences were derived from cultured PBMCs, sampled from culture after CMV antigen stimulation. These receptors were collected from a human donor in good health (CMV status not recorded). Some clones in this sample may be carry-over from other donors' samples.

The table lists this clonotype with a few counts. Here the CDR3 reads CAGWDRWNTEAFF. CDR3 DNA: TGTGCCGGCTGGGACAGATGGAACACTGAAGCTTTCTTT. V and J are TRBV24-1 and TRBJ1-1, with 7 bases matching TRBD1. The CDR3 runs 13 residues. V shed 12 bases and J 1 base; nucleotides not matched to a gene: 7. The germline V gene encodes CDR1 KGHDR and CDR2 SFDVKD.

The J gene is TRBJ2-5, the V gene TRBV10-3, with D perhaps matching TRBD1 or TRBD2 (5 bases each). CDR3 length: 14 residues. Germline V lookup: CDR1 ENHRY, CDR2 SYGVKD. V lost 6 bases and J lost 7, with 18 bases in between. CDR3 sequence reads: CAISFGGTTGTQYF. In nucleotides, the CDR3 is TGTGCCATCAGCTTTGGGGGTACCACGGGGACCCAGTACTTC.

DNA for the CDR3: TGTGCCAGCAGTGAGGACAGGGCTGTGCAGTTCTTC. Translation: CASSEDRAVQFF. This chain joins TRBV25-1 and TRBJ2-1, with 8 bases matching TRBD1. CDR3 length: 12 residues. CDR1 and CDR2 from the germline V gene are MGHDK and SYGVNS. V lost 3 bases to trimming and J lost 12 bases; unmatched junction nucleotides: 4.

This rearrangement joins TRBV20-1 to TRBJ2-7, with D unresolved. The CDR3 has 13 residues. The germline V gene has CDR1 DFQATT and CDR2 SNEGSKA (reference sequence). With 2 bases removed from V and 3 bases from J, the gap between germline ends came to 11 bases. The CDR3 nucleotides read TGCAGTGCTAGACCGGACGGTTTCTACGAGCAGTACTTC. Translation: CSARPDGFYEQYF.

In its sample, this clonotype was seen many times. The V call is TRBV7-2, the J call TRBJ2-1; D possibly corresponds to TRBD2 (6 bases). V was cut by 4 bases and J by 0 bases, with 10 bases left in between. Germline V gives CDR1 SGHTA, CDR2 FQGNSA. The length of the CDR3 is 15 residues. CDR3 loop: CASSWDLSSYNEQFF. The CDR3 DNA is TGTGCCAGCAGCTGGGACTTGAGCTCCTACAATGAGCAGTTCTTC.

In its sample, this clonotype was seen a few times. The genes are TRBV4-2 and TRBJ2-1; a possible D gene is TRBD2 (6 bases). The CDR3 totals 16 residues. With 4 bases removed from V and 4 bases from J, the gap between germline ends came to 17 bases. Germline loops: CDR1 LGHNA, CDR2 YNFKEQ. The CDR3 here is CASSPGGTNSYNEQFF. As DNA, the CDR3 is TGTGCCAGCAGCCCGGGCGGGACCAATTCGTACAATGAGCAGTTCTTC.

This clonotype was observed a handful of times. This chain connects TRBV7-6 to TRBJ2-7, with D possibly matching TRBD1 (5 bases). V shed 1 base and J shed 6 bases, with 10 bases lying between them. Germline CDR1 and CDR2: SGHVS and FNYEAQ. The CDR3 has 13 residues. CDR3 in DNA: TGTGCCAGCAGCTTAGGACAGACGGCCGAGCAGTACTTC. Its protein product is CASSLGQTAEQYF.

This clonotype was found a few times. V usage is TRBV7-2 and J usage is TRBJ1-5, with D possibly TRBD1 on 5 matching bases. V was trimmed by 4 bases and J by 5 bases, leaving 15 bases between them. The CDR3 is 15 residues long. CDR1 is SGHTA and CDR2 is FQGNSA in the germline V gene. The CDR3 is CASSSDLAGHQPQHF. The CDR3 bases are TGTGCCAGCAGCTCCGACCTAGCGGGACATCAGCCCCAGCATTTT.

This sequence joins TRBV7-8 and TRBJ1-1, with 10 bases matching TRBD1. This CDR3 comprises 15 residues. Trimming at V came to 4 bases and at J to 4 bases, leaving 6 bases not matched to a gene. Germline assignment: CDR1 SGHVS and CDR2 FQNEAQ. CDR3 bases: TGTGCCAGCAGCTCCCCCGGGACAGGGGTCACTGAAGCTTTCTTT. Protein: CASSSPGTGVTEAFF.

This clonotype has just a few counts. The gene calls are TRBV12-3 or TRBV12-4 and TRBJ1-2; 8 bases match TRBD1. V shed 5 bases, J shed 7 bases, and the junction held 9 bases outside the gene matches. There are 14 residues in the CDR3. This CDR3 reads CASSPMDRVGGYTF. The CDR3 DNA follows: TGTGCCAGCAGTCCAATGGACAGGGTCGGTGGCTACACCTTC.

This clonotype was found a few times. The chain links TRBV7-8 to TRBJ1-5, with D unclear. The CDR3 has 14 residues. V lost 3 bases, J lost 6 bases, and 12 bases lay in between. Germline lookup yields CDR1 SGHVS and CDR2 FQNEAQ. Here the CDR3 DNA reads TGTGCCAGCAGCTTGAGTAGGGTTCCTCAGCCCCAGCATTTT. Residues: CASSLSRVPQPQHF.

This clonotype was detected a few times. V gene TRBV19 combines with J gene TRBJ1-5; 9 positions agree with TRBD1. V gave up 3 bases and J gave up 5 bases; unmatched junction bases: 8. The CDR3 is made up of 16 amino acids. Looked up from germline, CDR1 is LNHDA and CDR2 is SQIVND (reference sequence). CDR3 region: CASSIRGNRGHQPQHF. In DNA form, the CDR3 reads TGTGCCAGTAGTATTAGGGGGAACAGGGGGCATCAGCCCCAGCATTTT.

This clonotype turned up a few times. The genes are TRBV7-2 and TRBJ2-1; unclear D gene. From germline, CDR1 is SGHTA and CDR2 FQGNSA. The CDR3 is 13 residues long. V shed 5 bases and J shed 12 bases, with 17 bases lying between them. The CDR3 sequence is CASSPPPSDRQFF. The CDR3 bases are TGTGCCAGCAGCCCCCCCCCGTCGGATCGGCAGTTCTTC.

This chain joins TRBV7-6 and TRBJ2-2; D gene uncertain. The V end was cut by 5 bases, the J end by 1 base, with 11 bases between. CDR3 size: 15 residues. Germline V gene data show CDR1 as SGHVS and CDR2 as FNYEAQ. CDR3 protein: CASSAGQLNTGELFF. The CDR3 DNA follows: TGTGCCAGCAGCGCCGGGCAGCTGAACACCGGGGAGCTGTTTTTT.

The chain joins TRBV11-2 to TRBJ2-5; TRBD1 aligns across 8 bases. Germline V gives CDR1 SGHAT, CDR2 FQNNGV. Trimming at V came to 5 bases and at J to 4 bases, leaving 9 bases not matched to a gene. There are 15 residues in the CDR3. The chain's CDR3 is CASSTRQGWGETQYF. The CDR3 region has the DNA TGTGCCAGCAGCACCCGACAGGGGTGGGGAGAGACCCAGTACTTC. Full variable domain (outside the CDR3, taken from reference TRBV11-2 and TRBJ2-5): EAGVAQSPRYKIIEKRQSVAFWCNPISGHATLYWYQQILGQGPKLLIQFQNNGVVDDSQLPKDRFSAERLKGVDSTLKIQPAKLEDSAVYLCASSTRQGWGETQYFGPGTRLLVL.

This chain joins TRBV5-1 and TRBJ2-7, with 7 bases that match TRBD1. Trimming removed 5 bases from V and 5 bases from J; junction bases left unmatched: 10. The CDR3 covers 14 residues. In germline, CDR1 is SGHRS, CDR2 YFSETQ. The CDR3 here is CASSRDRPPDEQYF. CDR3 nucleotide sequence: TGCGCCAGCAGTCGGGACAGACCTCCGGACGAGCAGTACTTC.

This clonotype came up a few times. DNA for the CDR3: TGCAGTGCTAGGGTCCAGACTTACGAGCAGTACTTC. Translating it yields CSARVQTYEQYF. The chain has TRBV20-1 and TRBJ2-7; no clear D. This CDR3 is built from 12 residues. With 3 bases removed from V and 4 bases from J, the gap between germline ends came to 10 bases. Looked up from germline, CDR1 is DFQATT and CDR2 is SNEGSKA (reference sequence).

The J gene is TRBJ1-4, the V gene TRBV7-9; D gene uncertain. The CDR3 sequence is 14 residues long. Trimming took 5 bases from V and 0 from J, leaving 7 bases between them. Germline CDR1 reads SEHNR; CDR2 reads FQNEAQ (reference sequence). The CDR3: CASSGPPTNEKLFF. The CDR3 DNA follows: TGTGCCAGCAGCGGGCCCCCAACTAATGAAAAACTGTTTTTT.

This clonotype was seen ten or more times. The chain recombines TRBV7-9 with TRBJ1-1, with a tentative D call TRBD1 (5 bases). Trimming cost V 3 bases and J 4 bases, with 12 bases left between them. CDR3 length equals 14 residues. Germline assignment: CDR1 SEHNR and CDR2 FQNEAQ (reference sequence). The CDR3 spells CASSFPGKSTEAFF. The DNA for the CDR3 is TGTGCCAGCAGCTTTCCAGGGAAGAGCACTGAAGCTTTCTTT.

This clonotype was detected only a few times. The chain uses TRBV7-6 and TRBJ2-5; TRBD2 agrees at 9 bases. The germline V gene has CDR1 SGHVS and CDR2 FNYEAQ. Germline trimming cut 1 base from V and 4 bases from J; bases unmatched to any gene: 4. The CDR3 sequence is 15 residues long. CDR3 sequence reads: CASSLGGREGETQYF. The CDR3 DNA reads as TGTGCCAGCAGCTTAGGCGGGAGGGAGGGAGAGACCCAGTACTTC.

This chain connects TRBV7-2 to TRBJ2-1; TRBD2 matches 16 bases. The CDR3 runs to 23 residues. Germline V gene data show CDR1 as SGHTA and CDR2 as FQGNSA. Trimming cost V 5 bases and J 0 bases; bases outside gene matches: 19. The CDR3 DNA reads TGTGCCAGCAGCACCCCGGGACTAGCGGGAGGGCCCAATCCCTTAAGCTCCTACAATGAGCAGTTCTTC. Its translation: CASSTPGLAGGPNPLSSYNEQFF.

V is TRBV7-2 and J is TRBJ1-6, with TRBD1 identical over 9 bases. Trimming at V came to 6 bases and at J to 3 bases, leaving 6 bases not matched to a gene. Per the germline V gene, CDR1 is SGHTA and CDR2 is FQGNSA. The CDR3 runs 16 residues. The CDR3 nucleotides read TGTGCCAGCAGGCAGGGACAGGGTGTCTATAATTCACCCCTCCACTTT. Translation: CASRQGQGVYNSPLHF.

This clonotype was seen at least ten times. The CDR3 reads CASSTSGASYEQYF. The CDR3 DNA reads as TGTGCCAGCAGTACGTCCGGGGCCTCCTACGAGCAGTACTTC. This chain connects TRBV7-2 to TRBJ2-7; D tentatively fits TRBD1 or TRBD2 (5 bases each). V was pared by 6 bases and J by 0 bases, with 12 bases between. The CDR3 is 14 residues long. Germline V lookup: CDR1 SGHTA, CDR2 FQGNSA.

Comment on this clonotype: At one of its ends the junction is not consistent with the germline gene, which may arise from a read error. The chain combines TRBV2 with TRBJ1-5, with a tentative D call TRBD1 (5 bases). CDR1 and CDR2 (germline): SNHLY, FYNNEI. CDR3 size: 15 residues. CDR3 amino acids: CASRRDASINRPQHF. The CDR3 DNA sequence: TGTGCCAGCAGAAGGGACGCATCCATTAATCGGCCCCAGCATTTT.

The chain has TRBV4-2 and TRBJ2-1, with TRBD2 matching 8 bases. The CDR3 runs to 18 residues. The junction had 16 bases not matched to a gene; V was cut back by 2 bases and J by 7 bases. In germline, CDR1 is LGHNA, CDR2 YNFKEQ. CDR3 in DNA: TGTGCCAGCAGCCAAACCATACTACGGGGGGGCTTTTGGAATGAGCAGTTCTTC. It codes for CASSQTILRGGFWNEQFF.

This clonotype occurred many times. The rearrangement uses TRBV7-2 and TRBJ2-7; the match to TRBD2 covers 10 bases. Germline V gene data show CDR1 as SGHTA and CDR2 as FQGNSA. V lost 0 bases to trimming and J lost 4 bases; unmatched junction nucleotides: 6. The length of the CDR3 is 16 residues. The CDR3 loop reads CASSLAPSGGGYEQYF. Written as DNA, the CDR3 is TGTGCCAGCAGCTTAGCCCCTAGCGGGGGAGGTTACGAGCAGTACTTC. Together with reference TRBV7-2 and TRBJ2-7, the CDR3 gives the full variable domain: GAGVSQSPSNKVTEKGKDVELRCDPISGHTALYWYRQSLGQGLEFLIYFQGNSAPDKSGLPSDRFSAERTGGSVSTLTIQRTQQEDSAVYLCASSLAPSGGGYEQYFGPGTRLTVT.